One sample yielded the 8 T cell receptor beta chains listed below, sequenced in a study of T cells in Graves' hyperthyroidism and ophthalmopathy. Regions amplified from RNA transcripts were the TCR beta CDR3 regions. The HTBI primer set drove a first-round RT-PCR of the TCR CDR3. TCRdb passed the multiplex PCR reads through MiXCR, listing each CDR3 protein once. The data contain 550,000 to 700,000 distinct CDR3 sequences, more than 45% of them singletons. The sequenced sample was peripheral blood or thyroid tissue (not recorded which). Receptors originate from an adult woman with Graves' disease, either hyperthyroidism or ophthalmopathy (not recorded which).

Many counts were recorded for this clonotype. The rearrangement joins TRBV7-9 to TRBJ2-2, with D uncertain. Germline values: CDR1 SEHNR, CDR2 FQNEAQ (reference sequence). V was cut by 6 bases and J by 1 base, with 9 bases left in between. The CDR3 consists of 14 residues. CDR3 nucleotides: TGTGCCAGCAGTTTTGTGATGAACACCGGGGAGCTGTTTTTT. Its protein is CASSFVMNTGELFF.

V gene TRBV10-2 combines with J gene TRBJ2-7, with 16 nucleotides matching TRBD2. The CDR3 is 18 amino acids. Germline V gives CDR1 WSHSY, CDR2 SAAADI. Unmatched junction bases numbered 12, after V lost 8 bases and J lost 2 bases. The CDR3 region is CASGGTSGRVQDTYEQYF. CDR3 DNA: TGCGCCAGCGGGGGGACTAGCGGGAGGGTACAGGACACCTACGAGCAGTACTTC.

The sample holds one count of this clonotype. The V and J genes are TRBV20-1 and TRBJ2-2; no definite D call. V gave up 5 bases and J gave up 7 bases, with 14 bases separating them. This CDR3 region has 13 residues. Germline assignment: CDR1 DFQATT and CDR2 SNEGSKA (reference sequence). CDR3 region: CSAGRASSGELFF. As DNA, the CDR3 is TGCAGTGCTGGAAGGGCTTCTAGCGGGGAGCTGTTTTTT.

This clonotype was seen a handful of times. The chain is built from TRBV25-1 and TRBJ2-5, with D uncertain. This CDR3 has 14 amino acids. The V gene lost 0 bases and the J gene lost 4 bases, with 9 bases spanning the gap. Germline V gene sequence: CDR1 MGHDK, CDR2 SYGVNS. CDR3 bases: TGTGCCAGCAGTGAATATGCCGGAGTAGAGACCCAGTACTTC. This codes for CASSEYAGVETQYF. Filled out from reference TRBV25-1 and TRBJ2-5, the complete variable domain reads EADIYQTPRYLVIGTGKKITLECSQTMGHDKMYWYQQDPGMELHLIHYSYGVNSTEKGDLSSESTVSRIRTEHFPLTLESARPSHTSQYLCASSEYAGVETQYFGPGTRLLVL.

This clonotype was picked up a small number of times. This rearrangement joins TRBV10-3 to TRBJ1-5; D unclear. CDR1 is ENHRY, CDR2 SYGVKD, per germline. V lost 3 bases, J lost 10 bases, and 10 bases lay in between. This CDR3 comprises 12 residues. The CDR3 protein is CAISDIGSPQHF. In DNA, the CDR3 is TGTGCCATCAGTGATATTGGCAGCCCCCAGCATTTT.

This chain links TRBV10-3 with TRBJ2-5; D may match TRBD1 or TRBD2 (5 bases each). The germline gives CDR1 ENHRY, CDR2 SYGVKD. The CDR3 covers 12 residues. Trimming took off 0 bases at V and 6 bases at J, with 5 bases between the two ends. CDR3 sequence: CAISESGQTQYF. The CDR3 DNA sequence: TGTGCCATCAGTGAGTCGGGACAGACCCAGTACTTC.

As for this clonotype: This clone may be a read error of a much larger clone one base away. The genes are TRBV12-3 or TRBV12-4 and TRBJ2-5; 7 bases are a match to TRBD2. The CDR3 is 14 amino acids. The CDR3 loop is CTSRPLGFAGEQYF. The CDR3 bases are TGTACCAGCAGGCCCTTGGGCTTCGCGGGGGAGCAGTACTTC.

This clonotype was counted ten times or more. The chain uses TRBV15 and TRBJ1-6; 10 bases match TRBD1. The germline gives CDR1 LNHNV, CDR2 YYDKDF (reference sequence). The CDR3 is 15 amino acids. The trim removed 3 bases at V and 9 bases at J, leaving 5 bases unmatched. DNA of the CDR3: TGTGCCACCAGCAGGGACAGGGGGACGGGTTCACCCCTCCACTTT. This translates into CATSRDRGTGSPLHF.